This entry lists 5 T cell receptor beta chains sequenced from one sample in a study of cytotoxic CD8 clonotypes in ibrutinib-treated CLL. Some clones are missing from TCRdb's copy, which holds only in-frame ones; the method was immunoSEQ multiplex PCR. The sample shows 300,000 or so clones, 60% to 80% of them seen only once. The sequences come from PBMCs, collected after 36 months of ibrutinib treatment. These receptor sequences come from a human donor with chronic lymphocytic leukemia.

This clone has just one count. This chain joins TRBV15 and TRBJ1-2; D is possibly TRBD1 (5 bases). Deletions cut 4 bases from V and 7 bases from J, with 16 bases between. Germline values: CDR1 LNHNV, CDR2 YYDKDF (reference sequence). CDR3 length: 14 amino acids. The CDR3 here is CATSNPGLGSGYTF. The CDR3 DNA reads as TGTGCCACCAGCAACCCGGGACTAGGGAGTGGCTACACCTTC.

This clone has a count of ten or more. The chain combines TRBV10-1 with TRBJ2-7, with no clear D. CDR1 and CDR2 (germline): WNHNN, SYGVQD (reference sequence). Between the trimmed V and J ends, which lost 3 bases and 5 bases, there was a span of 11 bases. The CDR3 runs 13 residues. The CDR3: CASSDGSGDEQYF. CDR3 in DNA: TGCGCCAGCAGTGACGGCAGTGGTGACGAGCAGTACTTC.

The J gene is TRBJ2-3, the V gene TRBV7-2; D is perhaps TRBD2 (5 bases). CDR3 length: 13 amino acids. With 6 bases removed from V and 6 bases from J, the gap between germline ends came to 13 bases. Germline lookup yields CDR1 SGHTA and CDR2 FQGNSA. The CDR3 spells CASSPDASDTQYF. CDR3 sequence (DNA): TGTGCCAGCAGTCCCGACGCTAGCGATACGCAGTATTTT.

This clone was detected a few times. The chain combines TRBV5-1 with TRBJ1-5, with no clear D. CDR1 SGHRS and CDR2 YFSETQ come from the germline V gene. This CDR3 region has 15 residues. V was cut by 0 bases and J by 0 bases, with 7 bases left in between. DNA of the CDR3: TGCGCCAGCAGCTTGGCGGGGTATAGCAATCAGCCCCAGCATTTT. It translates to CASSLAGYSNQPQHF. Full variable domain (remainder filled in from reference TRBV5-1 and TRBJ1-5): KAGVTQTPRYLIKTRGQQVTLSCSPISGHRSVSWYQQTPGQGLQFLFEYFSETQRNKGNFPGRFSGRQFSNSRSEMNVSTLELGDSALYLCASSLAGYSNQPQHFGDGTRLSIL.

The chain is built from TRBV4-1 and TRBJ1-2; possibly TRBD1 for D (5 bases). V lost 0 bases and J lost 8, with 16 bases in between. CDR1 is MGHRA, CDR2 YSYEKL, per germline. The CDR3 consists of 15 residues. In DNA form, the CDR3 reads TGCGCCAGCAGCCAAGAGATTAGGGGAAGCGGGGGCTACACCTTC. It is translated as CASSQEIRGSGGYTF.